This paragraph reports one T cell receptor beta chain. Its cognate antigen is unknown. This entry is derived from a study of siplizumab effects on memory and regulatory T cells. Findings of the study overall: About 75-97% of proliferating CD4+ or CD8+ clones had no assignable naive or memory phenotype.

Clones were sequenced by immunoSEQ multiplex PCR, and TCRdb holds only the in-frame ones, with some missing. The table records 100,000 or so clones, around 93% of them present only once. J gave up 3 bases and V 6 bases, and 7 bases lay outside the gene matches. The length of the CDR3 is 14 residues. Germline V gene data show CDR1 as SGHRS and CDR2 as YFSETQ. The TCR comes from a human donor in good health. The chain recombines TRBV5-1 with TRBJ2-7, with TRBD1 matching over 9 bases. Material for sequencing was CD4+ T cells sorted from blood. In DNA form, the CDR3 reads TGCGCCAGCACCTCTGGGACAGGGCACTACGAGCAGTACTTC. Protein sequence: CASTSGTGHYEQYF.